Only a few counts were recorded for the clone carrying this T cell receptor beta chain. What it binds is not known. This entry comes from a study of T cells in Graves' hyperthyroidism and ophthalmopathy. Study-wide results and caveats: Among thyroid clonotypes expanded above 0.001, most also appeared in blood. Ophthalmopathy was separated from stable hyperthyroidism by a 13 V-J model.

The CDR3 contains 16 residues. J lost 2 bases, V lost 8 bases, and 12 bases had no gene match. Germline values: CDR1 LGHNA, CDR2 YNFKEQ. What was amplified from RNA transcripts were TCR beta CDR3 regions. HTBI primers were used for first-round RT-PCR of the TCR CDR3. TCRdb itself ran the multiplex PCR reads through MiXCR, one entry per CDR3 protein. The repertoire consists of over 200,000 distinct CDR3 sequences, with about 15% occurring once and the leading ten covering roughly 15%. The diagnoses drew upon clinical symptoms, serum thyroxine and TRAb, thyroid ultrasound and orbital computed tomography. Fresh peripheral blood, approximately 10 ml, yielded the PBMCs.

Sequencing used blood. The receptor's source is a woman between 40 and 55 years old with Graves' hyperthyroidism that later progressed to Graves' ophthalmopathy. This chain uses TRBV4-2 with TRBJ2-1; 7 bases are a match to TRBD2. The CDR3 reads CASDRAGEMTYNEQFF. In DNA form, the CDR3 reads TGTGCCAGCGATCGGGCGGGAGAGATGACCTACAATGAGCAGTTCTTC.